This T cell receptor beta chain is drawn from a study of T cell responses to AZD1222 COVID-19 vaccine. Overall study results and limits: Spike-specific TCRs gained breadth and depth after people received two AZD1222 doses. Mostly white British, mostly female donors; authors suggested clonal diversity may be underestimated.

The table came from immunoSEQ multiplex PCR; TCRdb's copy has only in-frame clones and leaves some out. Here the sample spans under 95,000 clones, roughly 86% being singletons. In regard to this clone: Its target is unknown.

The receptor comes from an adult who received the AZD1222 COVID-19 vaccine. The sequences come from peripheral blood, collected 28 days after the second AZD1222 dose.

The CDR3: CASSDATGPYNEQFF. The CDR3, as DNA: TGTGCCAGCAGTGACGCGACAGGGCCCTACAATGAGCAGTTCTTC. The chain recombines TRBV2 with TRBJ2-1; 7 bases agree with TRBD1. This CDR3 comprises 15 residues. Losses at the gene ends were 3 bases for V and 2 bases for J; bases not matched to a gene: 4. Germline assignment: CDR1 SNHLY and CDR2 FYNNEI.